This TCR beta chain was sequenced during a study of lymphopenia after photon versus proton radiotherapy. Findings and caveats of the study: Oligoclonal CD8+ Temra expansion after nadir drove photon patients' diversity drop.

A word on this clone: What it binds is not known.

The table came from immunoSEQ multiplex PCR; TCRdb's copy has only in-frame clones and leaves some out. The repertoire holds more than 15,000 clones, almost 85% seen once, with 2.9% in the top ten. Trimming left V 6 bases short and J 3 bases short, with 12 bases between. Germline V lookup: CDR1 PRHDT, CDR2 FYEKMQ (reference sequence). This CDR3 is built from 14 residues. The receptor was derived from a woman aged 50 to 65 with pancreatic cancer. The rearrangement links TRBV13 to TRBJ2-1; D may be TRBD1 (5 bases). Sample: peripheral blood, taken from a patient treated with photon-based radiotherapy. The CDR3 sequence is CASSWLTGYNEQFF. DNA of the CDR3: TGTGCCAGCAGTTGGCTCACAGGCTACAATGAGCAGTTCTTC.